The sequence of this T cell receptor (beta chain) was determined in a study of human T cells and chemical hapten exposure (dated by TCRdb to the early 2020s). General notes on the study: For sensitization, 2% DPC in acetone was applied to a 2 cm by 2 cm area of upper inner arm skin. Throughout the approximately 26-week study period, patients were also given weekly therapeutic DPC doses on the scalp. Patch testing was done on the upper back using Finn chambers containing 0.01% DPC, and results were scored after 6 days according to International Contact Dermatitis Research Group standards. The mostly female patient cohort included alopecia areata with under or over 50% scalp involvement, alopecia totalis and alopecia universalis. Libraries were combined into a pool for sequencing, and differences in TCR yield between samples came mainly from small differences in library volumes within the pool. Peripheral blood TCR repertoire changes were tracked in vivo in alopecia patients during primary and secondary sensitization to the hapten diphenylcyclopropenone (DPC). Blood samples were taken from patients before sensitization (week 0) and at 2, 6 and about 24 weeks after DPC sensitization. For TCR sequencing, blood came from about 28 alopecia patients at anywhere from one to four time points (pre-sensitization, 2, 6 and 24 weeks). Study-level results and caveats: Patch test score was positively correlated with the number of PT1 expanded TCRs, with significance at thresholds 8, 16 and 32 but not at 4. After repeated subsampling, the strength of the expansion versus patch-test correlation and the threshold at which it became significant changed. DPC sensitization did not change how many TCRs were above 1 in 1000 frequency, and no evidence was found of alterations in global repertoire structure. Alopecia, a presumed autoimmune disease, was present in all patients, so the immune response of the patients might differ from that of healthy individuals. Compared with pre-sensitization or healthy control sets, expanded TCRs formed significantly more large CDR3 similarity clusters, which is consistent with antigen-driven responses.

This sample's time point label indicates: pre-sensitization, week 0. The treatment or condition label on this specimen signifies: therapeutic diphenylcyclopropenone sensitization with weekly scalp DPC. Blood at each patch-test visit was drawn before the patch test was applied. Patients were considered eligible if aged 18 to 70, diagnosed with alopecia and deemed suitable for DPC therapy, and patients were excluded if pregnant. Total RNA was isolated from unfractionated whole blood collected in Tempus Blood RNA tubes. Spanning cysteine to phenylalanine, the CDR3 consists of 20 amino acids. Only the CDR3 portion is preserved as DNA: 60 bases, with reading frame beginning at the first base. CDR1 SGHVS and CDR2 FQNEAQ were looked up in the germline V gene. V and J are truncated by 2 bases and 0 bases respectively, leaving an intervening sequence of 20 bases. About this clonotype: Its antigen remains unidentified. No clone much larger than this one lies a single base away; base qualities are absent.

Library prep was done by RACE. The sequencing machine was a NextSeq 500. During library preparation, unique molecular identifiers were attached to individual cDNA molecules so that TCRs could be counted in a quantitative, reproducible way. Each blood RNA sample was used to sequence both TCR alpha and TCR beta chains. Per the authors' processing: Samples had a median of about 90,000 TCRs, with a range from about 23,224 to 750,000. V, J and CDR3 annotation of the TCR reads was performed with the Decombinator software suite. To make PS versus PT1 abundance plots, every sample was subsampled to the same number of TCRs (28,000). Expanded TCRs were defined as absent before sensitization and observed at least eight times at the 2-week time point. TCRdb itself trimmed the public reads at Q25 with fastp, ran MiXCR and retained productive beta chains. Rows are unified per CDR3 protein, each entry keeping the most common DNA and genes. The V and J calls, along with clone size, are taken from TCRdb and not from the paper's own processing. Here the sample has about 90,000 distinct CDR3 sequences; 7.5% to 9.5% occur a single time. The biggest ten clones account for just over 2.5% of the sample.

The input for sequencing was whole blood, taken in connection with sensitization to the hapten diphenylcyclopropenone (DPC). The source of this sequence is a man aged 35-49 years with alopecia areata. Some clones in this sample may be carry-over from other donors' samples. The rearranged chain carries TRBV7-8 and TRBJ2-6, with the D call perhaps TRBD1 or TRBD2, each one matching 5 bases. The nucleotide sequence is TGTGCCAGCAGCTTAAAACGGGACGGGGAAGGGTCCTCTGGGGCCAACGTCCTGACTTTC. This is translated as CASSLKRDGEGSSGANVLTF.